Below are 10 T cell receptor beta chains sequenced from a single sample in a study of T-cell reconstitution after alpha-beta-depleted transplantation in children. The TCRbeta library was prepared with unique molecular identifiers. MiXCR, run by TCRdb on the PCR reads, gives a single entry per CDR3 protein. The sample lists around 960,000 distinct CDR3 sequences, roughly 31% occurring once. The sequencing used PBMCs, mostly from graft donor cells, collected 360 days after TCRalphabeta/CD19-depleted stem cell transplant. The source is a boy less than two years old who had a stem cell transplant for SCID, so the T cells may come from the graft donor.

This rearrangement joins TRBV5-1 to TRBJ2-7, with 14 bases matching TRBD2. The CDR3 has 22 residues. In germline, CDR1 is SGHRS, CDR2 YFSETQ. Germline trimming cut 0 bases from V and 6 bases from J; bases unmatched to any gene: 23. The chain's CDR3 is CASSLEEPAPRGLAGGRLEQYF. The CDR3 bases are TGCGCCAGCAGCTTGGAGGAGCCGGCGCCACGAGGACTAGCGGGGGGCAGGCTCGAGCAGTACTTC.

This clonotype was counted between two and nine times. The gene calls are TRBV7-9 and TRBJ2-7; D not certain. The germline gives CDR1 SEHNR, CDR2 FQNEAQ (reference sequence). V was trimmed by 10 bases and J by 1 base, leaving 14 bases between them. This CDR3 has 13 amino acids. The chain's CDR3 is CATSTRPSYEQYF. Here the CDR3 DNA reads TGTGCCACTTCGACAAGGCCATCCTACGAGCAGTACTTC.

The CDR3 region has the DNA TGTGCCAGCAGTCCGGGTCCGGGACAGGGGAACACAGATACGCAGTATTTT. It codes for CASSPGPGQGNTDTQYF. This chain uses TRBV12-3 or TRBV12-4 with TRBJ2-3; 10 bases match TRBD1. This CDR3 spans 17 amino acids. J was trimmed by 2 bases and V by 5 bases; bases with no gene match: 10.

J is TRBJ2-1 and V is TRBV12-3 or TRBV12-4; 7 bases align to TRBD1. V lost 8 bases to trimming and J lost 7 bases; unmatched junction nucleotides: 8. The length of the CDR3 is 13 residues. The CDR3 sequence is CASQDRERNEQFF. In nucleotides, the CDR3 is TGTGCCAGCCAAGACAGGGAGAGGAATGAGCAGTTCTTC.

The chain uses TRBV4-3 and TRBJ1-1; unclear D gene. Trimming shortened V by 0 bases and J by 7 bases, and 12 bases separated the two germline ends. The CDR3 sequence is 14 residues long. CDR1 and CDR2 from the germline V gene are LGHNA and YSLEER. The CDR3 DNA sequence: TGCGCCAGCAGCCAAGATCAAGGTCCCCTTGAAGCTTTCTTT. Protein product: CASSQDQGPLEAFF.

The genes are TRBV7-3 and TRBJ2-3; D remains unclear. Trimming took 0 bases from V and 5 from J, leaving 6 bases between them. There are 13 residues in the CDR3. Germline V gene lookup returns CDR1 SGHTA and CDR2 FQGTGA. CDR3 coding DNA: TGTGCCAGCAGCTTAACCCGGCTAGATACGCAGTATTTT. Amino acid sequence: CASSLTRLDTQYF.

The rearrangement links TRBV28 to TRBJ2-1; the match to TRBD1 covers 11 bases. Per germline, CDR1 MDHEN and CDR2 SYDVKM. The CDR3 has 15 residues. The trim removed 3 bases at V and 7 bases at J, leaving 5 bases unmatched. The CDR3 DNA reads as TGTGCCAGCAGTTTTAGGACAGGGGGCTGGAATGAGCAGTTCTTC. Translated, it gives CASSFRTGGWNEQFF.

This clonotype turned up a few times. The J gene is TRBJ2-3, the V gene TRBV7-2; 8 bases agree with TRBD2. The germline V gene encodes CDR1 SGHTA and CDR2 FQGNSA. The J segment lost 4 bases and the V segment lost 3 bases, leaving 3 bases of the junction unmatched. This CDR3 contains 14 residues. CDR3 nucleotide sequence: TGTGCCAGCAGCTTGGGACTAGAGGCAGATACGCAGTATTTT. Translated, it gives CASSLGLEADTQYF.

Only a few counts were recorded for this clonotype. The chain has TRBV18 and TRBJ2-1; D not resolved. The CDR3 is 14 amino acids. Trimming took off 2 bases at V and 8 bases at J, with 13 bases between the two ends. Germline assignment: CDR1 KGHSH and CDR2 LQKENI. CDR3 sequence (DNA): TGTGCCAGCTCACCAGGTTTGTCTGACGATGAGCAGTTCTTC. The encoded protein is CASSPGLSDDEQFF.

The chain couples TRBV18 to TRBJ1-1; 7 nucleotides line up with TRBD1. Per germline, CDR1 KGHSH and CDR2 LQKENI. The CDR3 spans 18 residues. The J segment lost 0 bases and the V segment lost 6 bases, leaving 16 bases of the junction unmatched. The CDR3 coding sequence is TGTGCCAGCTCTCTATTAACAGGGGAGGGCCCTATGAACACTGAAGCTTTCTTT. Protein product: CASSLLTGEGPMNTEAFF.